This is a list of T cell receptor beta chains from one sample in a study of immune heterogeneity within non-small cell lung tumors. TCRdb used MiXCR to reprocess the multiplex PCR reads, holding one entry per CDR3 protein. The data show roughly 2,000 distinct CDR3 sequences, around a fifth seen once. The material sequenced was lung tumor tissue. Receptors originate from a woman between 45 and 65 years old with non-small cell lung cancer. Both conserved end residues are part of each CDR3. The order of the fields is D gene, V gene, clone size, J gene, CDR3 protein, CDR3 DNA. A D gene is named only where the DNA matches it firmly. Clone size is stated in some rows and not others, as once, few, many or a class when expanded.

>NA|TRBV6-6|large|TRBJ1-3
CASSYEGRTSSGNTIYF
TGTGCCAGCAGTTACGAAGGCAGGACCAGCTCTGGAAACACCATATATTTT
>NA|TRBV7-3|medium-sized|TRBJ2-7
CASSYSYRDEQYF
TGTGCCAGCAGCTACTCCTACAGGGACGAGCAGTACTTC
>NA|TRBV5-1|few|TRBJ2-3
CASSLVPSVGRSTDTQYF
TGCGCCAGCAGCTTGGTTCCTAGCGTGGGCCGTAGCACAGATACTCAGTATTTT
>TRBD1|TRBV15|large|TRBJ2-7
CATSNRGTTYEQYF
TGTGCCACCAGCAACAGGGGAACCACCTACGAGCAGTACTTC
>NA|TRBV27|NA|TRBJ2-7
CASSPSPKGYEQYF
TGTGCCAGCAGTCCATCCCCAAAAGGATACGAGCAGTACTTC
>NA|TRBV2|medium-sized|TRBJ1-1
CASIQQGPGAEAFF
TGTGCCAGCATTCAACAGGGACCGGGAGCTGAAGCTTTCTTT
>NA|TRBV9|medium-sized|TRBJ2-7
CASSVAPNSRRSYEQYF
TGTGCCAGCAGCGTAGCCCCCAATAGTAGGAGATCCTACGAGCAGTACTTC
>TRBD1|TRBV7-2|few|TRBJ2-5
CASSWQWTGRGETQYF
TGTGCCAGCAGCTGGCAATGGACAGGGCGGGGAGAGACCCAGTACTTC
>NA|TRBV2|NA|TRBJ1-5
CASSEGSGNQPQHF
TGTGCCAGCAGTGAAGGTAGCGGCAATCAGCCCCAGCATTTT
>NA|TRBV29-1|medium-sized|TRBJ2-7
CSVVAGTYEQYF
TGCAGCGTTGTCGCCGGGACTTACGAGCAGTACTTC
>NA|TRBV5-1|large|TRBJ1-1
CASSLERGRTEAFF
TGCGCCAGCAGCTTGGAGCGGGGCCGGACTGAAGCTTTCTTT
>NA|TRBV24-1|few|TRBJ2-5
CATSDLTRETQYF
TGTGCCACCAGTGATTTGACGAGGGAGACCCAGTACTTC
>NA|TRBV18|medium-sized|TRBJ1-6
CASSASMDPNSPLHF
TGTGCCAGCTCAGCGAGCATGGATCCTAATTCACCCCTCCACTTT
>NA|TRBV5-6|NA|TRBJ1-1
CASTPGGGTEAFF
TGTGCCAGCACCCCCGGGGGGGGTACTGAAGCTTTCTTT
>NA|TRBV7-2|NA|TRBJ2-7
CASSLEESAYDQYF
TGTGCCAGCAGCTTAGAGGAGAGTGCCTACGATCAGTACTTC
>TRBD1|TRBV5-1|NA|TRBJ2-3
CASSRGDRRYDTQYF
TGTGCCAGCAGCCGAGGGGACAGGAGATACGATACGCAGTATTTT
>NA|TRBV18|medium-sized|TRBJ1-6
CASSLTPPSPLHF
TGTGCCAGCTCACTTACGCCCCCTTCACCCCTCCACTTT
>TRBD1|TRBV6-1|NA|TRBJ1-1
CASSERLDRGIEAFF
TGTGCCAGCAGTGAACGGCTGGACAGGGGGATTGAAGCTTTCTTT
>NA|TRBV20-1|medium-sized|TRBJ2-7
CSAEQSPGGEQYF
TGCAGTGCCGAACAGAGCCCCGGTGGCGAGCAGTACTTC
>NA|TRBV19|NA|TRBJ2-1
CASSPREFEQFF
TGTGCCAGTAGTCCACGGGAGTTTGAGCAGTTCTTC
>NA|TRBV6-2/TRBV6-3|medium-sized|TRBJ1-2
CASSYEGSRAYGYTF
TGTGCCAGCAGCTATGAGGGATCCCGGGCCTATGGCTACACCTTC
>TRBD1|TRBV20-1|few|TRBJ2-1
CSATTGTGNYNEQFF
TGCAGTGCTACCACCGGGACAGGGAACTACAATGAGCAGTTCTTC
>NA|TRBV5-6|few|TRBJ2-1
CASSLVRGTSGVHNEQFF
TGTGCCAGCAGCTTGGTAAGGGGGACGAGCGGAGTCCACAATGAGCAGTTCTTC
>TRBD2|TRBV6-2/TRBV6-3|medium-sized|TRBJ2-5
CASSYMGLAGEETQYF
TGTGCCAGCAGTTACATGGGACTAGCGGGAGAAGAGACCCAGTACTTC
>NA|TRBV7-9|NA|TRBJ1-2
CASSPLDGKNYGYTF
TGTGCCAGCAGCCCACTGGACGGAAAAAACTATGGCTACACCTTC
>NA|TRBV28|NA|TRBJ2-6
CASSLYNSGANVLAF
TGTGCCAGCAGTTTATACAACTCTGGGGCCAACGTCCTGGCTTTC
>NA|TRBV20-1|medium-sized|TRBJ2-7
CSAPFLKGVYEQYF
TGCAGTGCTCCGTTTTTGAAGGGGGTATACGAGCAGTACTTC
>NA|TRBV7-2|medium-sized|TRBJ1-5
CASSLAAVGGGQPQHF
TGTGCCAGCAGCTTAGCAGCAGTTGGGGGGGGTCAGCCCCAGCATTTT
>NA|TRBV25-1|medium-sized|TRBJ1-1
CASSERGKNTEAFF
TGTGCCAGCAGTGAAAGAGGGAAGAACACTGAAGCTTTCTTT
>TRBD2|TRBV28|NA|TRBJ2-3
CASSSILAGVTDTQYF
TGTGCCAGCAGTTCCATACTAGCGGGAGTGACAGATACGCAGTATTTT
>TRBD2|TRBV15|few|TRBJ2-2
CATSRDLVGLAGSSGELFF
TGTGCCACCAGCAGAGATTTGGTTGGGCTAGCGGGGTCTTCTGGGGAGCTGTTTTTT
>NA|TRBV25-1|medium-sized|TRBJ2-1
CASSKGGYNEQFF
TGTGCCAGCAGTAAGGGAGGCTACAATGAGCAGTTCTTC
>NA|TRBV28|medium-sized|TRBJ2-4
CASSRNRDKYIQYF
TGTGCCAGCAGTCGAAACCGGGACAAGTACATTCAGTACTTC
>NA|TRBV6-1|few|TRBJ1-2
CASRRLYGYTF
TGTGCCAGCAGGCGGCTCTATGGCTACACCTTC
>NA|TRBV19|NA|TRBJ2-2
CASRTGWTGELFF
TGTGCCAGTCGCACAGGGTGGACCGGGGAGCTGTTTTTT
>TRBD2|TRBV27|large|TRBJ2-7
CASSAGVDLAGYEQYF
TGTGCCAGCAGTGCGGGGGTGGATCTAGCGGGCTACGAGCAGTACTTC
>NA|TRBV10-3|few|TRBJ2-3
CAISLTDPPTDTQYF
TGTGCCATCAGCTTGACAGATCCTCCCACAGATACGCAGTATTTT